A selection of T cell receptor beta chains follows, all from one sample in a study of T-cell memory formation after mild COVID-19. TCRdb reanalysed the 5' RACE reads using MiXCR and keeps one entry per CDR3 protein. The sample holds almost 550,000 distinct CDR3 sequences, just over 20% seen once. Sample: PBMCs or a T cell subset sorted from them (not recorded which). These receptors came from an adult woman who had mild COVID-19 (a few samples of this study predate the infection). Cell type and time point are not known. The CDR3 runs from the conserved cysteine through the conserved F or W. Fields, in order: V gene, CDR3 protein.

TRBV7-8,CASSLARPNTEAFF
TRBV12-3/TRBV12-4,CASGMGGGHNEQFF
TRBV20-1,CSASPDNEQFF
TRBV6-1,CASSDAIGAKNIQYF
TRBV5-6,CASSAGLAGGMLETQYF
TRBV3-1,CASSRGGGRPGQETQYF
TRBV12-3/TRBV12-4,CASRKFGTNEQFF
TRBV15,CATSRDPGGGRTEAFF
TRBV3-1,CASSPLTGEQYF
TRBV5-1,CASSPGTQNNEQFF
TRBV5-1,CASSFDSIYQETQYF
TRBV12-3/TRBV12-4,CASSFGAPGSPLHF
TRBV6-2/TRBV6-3,CASSPRTGQPYEQYF
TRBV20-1,CSAPPQGYTF
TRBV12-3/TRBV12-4,CASSLLPGGLDGYTF
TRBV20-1,CSAAGTGATGELFF
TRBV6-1,CASNRGGLAGVHEQYF
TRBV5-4,CASRSENSPLHF
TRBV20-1,CSARGGRRQKETQYF
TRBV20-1,CSVHRGDEAFF
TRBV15,CATARDGEDTQYF
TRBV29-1,CSVGPTSRNTQYF
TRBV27,CASSLAGFGYEQYF
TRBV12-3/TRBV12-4,CVTTQGTYNEQFF
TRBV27,CASSLSRLAGEEEQFF
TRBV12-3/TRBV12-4,CASRMGTGATEAFF
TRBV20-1,CSAFPGTVNTEAFF
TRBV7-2,CASSLVVQEETQYF
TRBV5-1,CASSLVGTGVGYTF
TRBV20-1,CSARVGAFF
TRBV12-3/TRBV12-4,CASSDRGGEQYF
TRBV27,CASSLRGIQETQYF
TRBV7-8,CASSPRPTSGGAWGTDTQYF
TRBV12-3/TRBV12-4,CASRRTSGGTDTQYF
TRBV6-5,CASKPLAGGSYEQYF
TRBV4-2,CASSLWGGGINTEAFF
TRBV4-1,CASSQADRGLDNEKLFF
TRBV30,CAWRRGQAYGYTF
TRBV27,CASSFRLGRVGSTEAFF
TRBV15,CATSGQSNQPQHF
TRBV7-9,CASSSRTGLETQYF